This is a list of T cell receptor beta chains from one sample in a study of T cell repertoires in cytomegalovirus infection. TCRdb called the reads again in MiXCR, with one record for every CDR3 protein. The top ten hold just over 90% of the sample, which has tens of thousands of distinct CDR3 sequences, 45% to 50% seen once. For these TCRs, the target antigens are not known. Specimen: CD8+ T cells from cultured PBMCs, collected from culture after CMV antigen stimulation. All receptors derive from a human donor in good health (CMV status not recorded). Some clones in this sample may be carry-over from other donors' samples. CDR3s include the opening cysteine and the closing phenylalanine or tryptophan. The order of the fields is D gene, clone size, V gene, J gene, CDR3 DNA, CDR3 protein. A D gene is named only where the DNA matches it firmly. The size of a clone is reported for some rows only, either as once, few or many, or as a class for expanded clones.

>-|-|TRBV7-6|TRBJ2-7
TGTGCCAGCAGCCCCGCGGGGAGGGAGCAGTACTTC
CASSPAGREQYF
>TRBD2|few|TRBV28|TRBJ2-5
TGTGCCAGCAGTTTGTGGGCTAGCGGGAGTGAGACCCAGTACTTC
CASSLWASGSETQYF
>-|few|TRBV6-1|TRBJ1-6
TGTGCCACCCGGGTCCTAACTAATACTAATTCACCCCTCCACTTT
CATRVLTNTNSPLHF
>TRBD2|few|TRBV7-9|TRBJ2-1
TGTGCCAGCAGCTTAGGCAGCGGGGAGAGGAATGAGCAGTTCTTC
CASSLGSGERNEQFF
>-|-|TRBV2|TRBJ2-1
TGTGCCAGCAGTGGGGGTCCAAATGAGCAGTTCTTC
CASSGGPNEQFF
>TRBD1|few|TRBV6-5|TRBJ1-1
TGTGCCAGCAGTTACTCGGGGGGACAGCCGAACACTGAAGCTTTCTTT
CASSYSGGQPNTEAFF
>-|-|TRBV7-2|TRBJ1-2
TGTGCCAGCAGCTTACCACAGGGCGACTCTGTCTATGGCTACACCTTC
CASSLPQGDSVYGYTF
>TRBD2|-|TRBV11-3|TRBJ2-3
TGTGCCAGCAGCTTAAGGCGGGGGTCGACAGATACGCAGTATTTT
CASSLRRGSTDTQYF
>-|many|TRBV7-2|TRBJ2-7
TGTGCCAGCAGCTTTGGAGGGAGCTGGGGTTACGAGCAGTACTTC
CASSFGGSWGYEQYF
>TRBD1|-|TRBV6-1|TRBJ2-7
TGTGCCAGCAGTGAATATAGACAGGGGGAACCCTACGAGCAGTACTTC
CASSEYRQGEPYEQYF
>TRBD1|-|TRBV28|TRBJ2-3
TGTGCCAGCAACAATAGACACAGCAGGGGGACAGATACGCAGTATTTT
CASNNRHSRGTDTQYF
>TRBD2|once|TRBV28|TRBJ2-1
TGTGCCAGCAGTTCCTCTAGCGGGACCTCTAACAATGAGCAGTTCTTC
CASSSSSGTSNNEQFF
>TRBD1|-|TRBV5-1|TRBJ1-1
TGCGCCAGCAATCCGAGGGGACAGGGATCCGAAGCTTTCTTT
CASNPRGQGSEAFF
>TRBD1|-|TRBV7-6|TRBJ1-2
TGTGCCAGCAGCTCTCGGACAGGGGGGGACTATGGCTACACCTTC
CASSSRTGGDYGYTF
>TRBD2|-|TRBV7-3|TRBJ2-5
TGTGCCAGCAGCCTCGCGGGGGGGGTAACAGAGACCCAGTACTTC
CASSLAGGVTETQYF
>-|-|TRBV28|TRBJ2-5
TGTGCCAGCACCCCGGACGGGACCCAAGAGACCCAGTACTTC
CASTPDGTQETQYF
>TRBD1|few|TRBV7-9|TRBJ1-2
TGTGCCAGCAGCCGGGACAGGGGGGAAGGCTACACCTTC
CASSRDRGEGYTF
>-|-|TRBV28|TRBJ1-1
TGTGCCAGCAGTTTAAACGGGCAGGGAGGCACTGAAGCTTTCTTT
CASSLNGQGGTEAFF
>TRBD1|-|TRBV2|TRBJ1-1
TGTGCCAGCCCGACAGGGGTGGGTGAAGCTTTCTTT
CASPTGVGEAFF
>-|few|TRBV29-1|TRBJ1-2
TGCAGCGCTGGGACGGCCTATGGCTACACCTTC
CSAGTAYGYTF
>TRBD2|once|TRBV19|TRBJ2-7
TGTGCCACTAGGCCGGGAGGGGGCTACGAGCAGTACTTC
CATRPGGGYEQYF
>TRBD1|-|TRBV11-2|TRBJ1-1
TGTGCCAGCAGCTCCACAGGGGGCCAGAACACTGAAGCTTTCTTT
CASSSTGGQNTEAFF
>-|-|TRBV27|TRBJ2-7
TGTGCCAGCAGTTCCGGGTACGAGCAGTACTTC
CASSSGYEQYF
>-|-|TRBV7-6|TRBJ1-6
TGTGCCAGCAGCTTAGGACTGAATTCACCCCTCCACTTT
CASSLGLNSPLHF
>TRBD2|-|TRBV7-3|TRBJ2-2
TGTGCCAGCAGCGAACGGCTAGCGGGGACCGGGGAGCTGTTTTTT
CASSERLAGTGELFF
>TRBD2|-|TRBV7-3|TRBJ2-1
TGTGCCAGCAGCTCGACTAGCGGTTATGAGCAGTTCTTC
CASSSTSGYEQFF
>TRBD2|-|TRBV7-6|TRBJ2-1
TGTGCCAGCAGCCCTAGCGGGGGGGCCTACAATGAGCAGTTCTTC
CASSPSGGAYNEQFF
>-|-|TRBV20-1|TRBJ2-5
TGCAGTGCTAGAGATAAAGAGACCCAGTACTTC
CSARDKETQYF
>TRBD1|-|TRBV11-2|TRBJ2-7
TGTGCCAGCAGCATCCGGGACAGTTACGAGCAGTACTTC
CASSIRDSYEQYF